The T cell receptor (beta chain) described here comes from a study of T cells after yellow fever vaccination. This clonotype was found many times. TCRdb called the 5' RACE reads again in MiXCR, with one record for every CDR3 protein. The sample holds about 12,000 distinct CDR3 sequences, under 6.5% seen once. The CDR3 runs 11 residues. V lost 7 bases and J 3 bases, leaving 7 bases between the germline ends. From germline, CDR1 is SGHRS and CDR2 YFSETQ. The TCR comes from a man aged 25-45 years who received the YFV17D yellow fever vaccine. The specimen comprised PBMCs, either bulk or a sorted T-cell subset (CD4+, CD8+, memory, or dextramer-sorted; not recorded which), sampled on the day of the yellow fever booster vaccination. The gene calls are TRBV5-1 and TRBJ1-1; D unclear. CDR3 DNA sequence: TGCGCCAGCGACAACCACACTGAAGCTTTCTTT. This encodes CASDNHTEAFF.